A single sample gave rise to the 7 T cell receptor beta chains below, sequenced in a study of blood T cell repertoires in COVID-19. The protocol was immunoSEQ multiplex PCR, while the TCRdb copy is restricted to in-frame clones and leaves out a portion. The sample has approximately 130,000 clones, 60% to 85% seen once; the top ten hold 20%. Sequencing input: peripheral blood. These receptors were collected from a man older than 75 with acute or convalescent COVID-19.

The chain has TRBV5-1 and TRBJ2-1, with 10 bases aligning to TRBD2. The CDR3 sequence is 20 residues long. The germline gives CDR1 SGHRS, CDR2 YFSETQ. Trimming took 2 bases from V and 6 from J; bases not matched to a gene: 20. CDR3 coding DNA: TGCGCCAGCAGCTTCCGCCCCATTGGTTTAGCGGGGGGACTTAGCAATGAGCAGTTCTTC. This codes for CASSFRPIGLAGGLSNEQFF.

The CDR3 loop reads CASSLGTSGKETQYF. Written as DNA, the CDR3 is TGCGCCAGCAGCTTGGGGACTAGCGGAAAAGAGACCCAGTACTTC. The chain recombines TRBV5-1 with TRBJ2-5, with 10 bases aligning to TRBD2. V was clipped by 0 bases and J by 3 bases; unmatched bases: 2. The germline CDR1 and CDR2 sequences are SGHRS and YFSETQ. The CDR3 contains 15 residues.

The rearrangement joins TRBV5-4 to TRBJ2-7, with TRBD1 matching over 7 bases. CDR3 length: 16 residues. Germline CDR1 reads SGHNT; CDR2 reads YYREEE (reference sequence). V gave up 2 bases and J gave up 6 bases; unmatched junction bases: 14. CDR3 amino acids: CASSLFLGQDISEQYF. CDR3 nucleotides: TGTGCCAGCAGCTTATTTCTCGGACAGGATATTTCCGAGCAGTACTTC.

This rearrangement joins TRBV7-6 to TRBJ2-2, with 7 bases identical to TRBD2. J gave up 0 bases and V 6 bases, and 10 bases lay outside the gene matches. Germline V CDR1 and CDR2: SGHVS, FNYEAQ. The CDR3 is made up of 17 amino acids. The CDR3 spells CASRPLGGVANTGELFF. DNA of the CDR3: TGTGCCAGCAGGCCCTTGGGGGGGGTCGCGAACACCGGGGAGCTGTTTTTT. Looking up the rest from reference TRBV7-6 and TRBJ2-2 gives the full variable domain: GAGVSQSPRYKVTKRGQDVALRCDPISGHVSLYWYRQALGQGPEFLTYFNYEAQQDKSGLPNDRFSAERPEGSISTLTIQRTEQRDSAMYRCASRPLGGVANTGELFFGEGSRLTVL.

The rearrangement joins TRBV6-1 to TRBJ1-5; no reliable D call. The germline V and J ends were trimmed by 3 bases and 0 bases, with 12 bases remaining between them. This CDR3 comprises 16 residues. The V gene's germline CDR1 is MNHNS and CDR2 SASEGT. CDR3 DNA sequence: TGTGCCAGCAGTGATGACATACGGTATAGCAATCAGCCCCAGCATTTT. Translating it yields CASSDDIRYSNQPQHF.

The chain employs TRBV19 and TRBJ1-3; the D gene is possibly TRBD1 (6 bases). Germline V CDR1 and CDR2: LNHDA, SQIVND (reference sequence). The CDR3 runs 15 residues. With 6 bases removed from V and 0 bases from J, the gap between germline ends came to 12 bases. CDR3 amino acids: CASRRQVFSGNTIYF. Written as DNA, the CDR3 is TGTGCCAGTAGACGACAGGTCTTCTCTGGAAACACCATATATTTT.

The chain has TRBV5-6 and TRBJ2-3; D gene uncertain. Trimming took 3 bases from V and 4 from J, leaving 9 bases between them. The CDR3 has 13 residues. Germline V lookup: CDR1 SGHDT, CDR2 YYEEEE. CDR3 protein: CASSSTGSDTQYF. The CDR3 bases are TGTGCCAGCAGCTCGACTGGGTCAGATACGCAGTATTTT.